These 14 T cell receptor beta chains were sequenced from one sample in a study of T cell responses to AZD1222 COVID-19 vaccine. TCRdb's copy holds only in-frame clones and misses some; the assay was immunoSEQ multiplex PCR. The sample consists of 65,000 to 85,000 clones, 85% to 95% of them appearing once. The sequencing used peripheral blood, collected on day 0 of AZD1222 vaccination. All receptors derive from an adult in good health.

The gene calls are TRBV19 and TRBJ2-4; D unclear. With 6 bases removed from V and 0 bases from J, the gap between germline ends came to 9 bases. Germline CDR1 reads LNHDA; CDR2 reads SQIVND (reference sequence). This CDR3 spans 14 amino acids. The CDR3 sequence is CASRVTKAKNIQYF. The DNA for the CDR3 is TGTGCCAGTAGGGTCACAAAAGCCAAAAACATTCAGTACTTC.

J is TRBJ1-1 and V is TRBV5-1; the D gene is possibly TRBD1 (6 bases). Germline CDR1 reads SGHRS; CDR2 reads YFSETQ. V was shortened by 4 bases and J by 4 bases, with 14 bases between the two germline ends. The CDR3 is 14 amino acids. CDR3: CASSPGAGFTEAFF. CDR3 coding DNA: TGCGCCAGCAGCCCGGGGGCAGGGTTCACTGAAGCTTTCTTT.

CDR3 in DNA: TGTGCCAGCAGCCGAGGGCAGAATGAAAAACTGTTTTTT. Its protein is CASSRGQNEKLFF. This rearrangement joins TRBV14 to TRBJ1-4; no clear D. V was clipped by 4 bases and J by 5 bases, with 8 bases between them. The CDR3 spans 13 residues. From germline, CDR1 is SGHDN and CDR2 FVKESK.

The V call is TRBV7-2, the J call TRBJ2-5; the D gene is possibly TRBD2 (6 bases). This CDR3 contains 15 residues. V lost 2 bases, J lost 3 bases, and 13 bases lay in between. Germline V gene sequence: CDR1 SGHTA, CDR2 FQGNSA. CDR3 loop: CASSLMLGGKETQYF. CDR3 nucleotides: TGTGCCAGCAGCTTAATGCTCGGCGGGAAAGAGACCCAGTACTTC.

The CDR3 sequence: CASSLGTAEAFF. CDR3 bases: TGTGCCAGCAGCTTAGGCACTGCTGAAGCTTTCTTT. The chain combines TRBV7-6 with TRBJ1-1; D unclear. With 1 base removed from V and 6 bases from J, the gap between germline ends came to 6 bases. The germline V gene has CDR1 SGHVS and CDR2 FNYEAQ. This CDR3 contains 12 residues.

J is TRBJ1-4 and V is TRBV9; D remains ambiguous. CDR3 length: 14 amino acids. Germline-derived CDR1 and CDR2 are SGDLS and YYNGEE. V was trimmed by 0 bases and J by 8 bases, leaving 11 bases between them. Written as DNA, the CDR3 is TGTGCCAGCAGCGTAGGGCCCTTCAGGGAAAAACTGTTTTTT. Encoded protein: CASSVGPFREKLFF.

This rearrangement joins TRBV7-9 to TRBJ1-2; 7 bases agree with TRBD1. The CDR3 covers 12 residues. With V trimmed by 1 base and J by 10 bases, 3 bases remained unmatched. Per the germline V gene, CDR1 is SEHNR and CDR2 is FQNEAQ (reference sequence). This CDR3 is CASSLEGQIYTF. CDR3 sequence (DNA): TGTGCCAGCAGCTTAGAGGGACAGATCTACACCTTC.

V usage is TRBV3-1 (or the pseudogene TRBV3-2) and J usage is TRBJ2-3; D remains ambiguous. The CDR3 is made up of 14 amino acids. The V end lost 1 base, the J end lost 7 bases, and 12 bases lay between the germline ends. Germline CDR1 is LGHDT and CDR2 is YNNKEL (reference sequence). CDR3 DNA: TGTGCCAGCAGCCAAGGTGGGTTCCCCAATACGCAGTATTTT. Amino acid sequence: CASSQGGFPNTQYF.

The rearrangement uses TRBV3-1 (or the pseudogene TRBV3-2) and TRBJ2-1; 8 bases fit TRBD2. Germline V CDR1 and CDR2: LGHDT, YNNKEL (reference sequence). After removal of 1 base from V and 15 bases from J, the junction contained 11 bases not matched to a gene. The CDR3 covers 14 residues. This CDR3 is CASSQGGAGAPGFF. Written as DNA, the CDR3 is TGTGCCAGCAGCCAAGGGGGAGCGGGGGCCCCGGGGTTCTTC.

The V gene is TRBV12-5, the J gene TRBJ1-2; D remains ambiguous. Between the trimmed V and J ends, which lost 0 bases and 5 bases, there was a span of 22 bases. This CDR3 is 18 amino acids long. The germline gives CDR1 LGHNT, CDR2 FRNRAP. The CDR3 DNA follows: TGTGCTAGTGGTTTGGTAGTAGTAGACTCCCCGTGGGAGTATGGCTACACCTTC. Translated, it gives CASGLVVVDSPWEYGYTF.

The rearrangement uses TRBV24-1 and TRBJ2-5; TRBD2 agrees at 8 bases. The CDR3 runs to 15 residues. CDR1 is KGHDR and CDR2 is SFDVKD in the germline V gene. The ends lost 5 bases at V and 5 bases at J; junction bases unmatched: 9. CDR3 nucleotide sequence: TGTGCCACCAGTGCCTCGGGACTAGTGGAGGAGACCCAGTACTTC. Amino acids: CATSASGLVEETQYF.

The rearrangement uses TRBV7-6 and TRBJ2-2, with D hard to call. The germline CDR1 and CDR2 sequences are SGHVS and FNYEAQ. The CDR3 spans 15 residues. The ends were cut back, 3 bases at V and 3 bases at J, with 11 bases in the middle. The CDR3 DNA reads as TGTGCCAGCAGCTTCTATATTGGTGACACCGGGGAGCTGTTTTTT. Translating gives CASSFYIGDTGELFF.

This rearrangement joins TRBV2 to TRBJ1-2, with D perhaps matching TRBD1 (5 bases). The germline gives CDR1 SNHLY, CDR2 FYNNEI. The V end was cut by 7 bases, the J end by 0 bases, with 15 bases between. The CDR3 is 15 residues long. CDR3 loop: CASKLERGANYGYTF. The CDR3 region has the DNA TGTGCCAGCAAACTAGAGCGGGGGGCTAACTATGGCTACACCTTC.

This sequence joins TRBV6-5 and TRBJ1-2; tentatively, D is TRBD1 (5 bases). CDR3 length: 13 amino acids. Trimming shortened V by 2 bases and J by 6 bases, and 10 bases separated the two germline ends. Germline V CDR1 and CDR2: MNHEY, SVGAGI. The CDR3 region has the DNA TGTGCCAGCAGTTACGGGGGAGCAGATGGCTACACCTTC. Protein: CASSYGGADGYTF.